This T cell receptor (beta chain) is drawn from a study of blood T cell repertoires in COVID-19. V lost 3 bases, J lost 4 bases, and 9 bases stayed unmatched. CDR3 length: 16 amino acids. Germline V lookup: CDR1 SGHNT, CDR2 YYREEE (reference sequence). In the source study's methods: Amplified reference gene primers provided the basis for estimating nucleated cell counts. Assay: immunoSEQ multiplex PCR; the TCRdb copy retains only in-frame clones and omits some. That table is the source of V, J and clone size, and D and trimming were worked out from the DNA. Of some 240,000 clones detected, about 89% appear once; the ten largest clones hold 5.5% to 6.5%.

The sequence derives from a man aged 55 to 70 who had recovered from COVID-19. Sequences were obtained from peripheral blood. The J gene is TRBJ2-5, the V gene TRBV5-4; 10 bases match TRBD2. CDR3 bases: TGTGCCAGCAGCTCCACGAGCGGGGGGGCTCGAGAGACCCAGTACTTC. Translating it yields CASSSTSGGARETQYF.